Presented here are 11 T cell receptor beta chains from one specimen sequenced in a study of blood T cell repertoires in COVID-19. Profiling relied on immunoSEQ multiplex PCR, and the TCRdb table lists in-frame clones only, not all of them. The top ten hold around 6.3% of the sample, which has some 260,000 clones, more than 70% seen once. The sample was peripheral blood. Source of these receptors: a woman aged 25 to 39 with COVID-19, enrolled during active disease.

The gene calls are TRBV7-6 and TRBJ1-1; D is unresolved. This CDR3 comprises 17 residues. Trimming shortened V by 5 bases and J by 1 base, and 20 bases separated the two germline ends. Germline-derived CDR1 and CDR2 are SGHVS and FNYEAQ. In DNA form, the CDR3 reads TGTGCCAGCAGCCTCAGAGAGAGGGAACTGGGGAACACTGAAGCTTTCTTT. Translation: CASSLRERELGNTEAFF.

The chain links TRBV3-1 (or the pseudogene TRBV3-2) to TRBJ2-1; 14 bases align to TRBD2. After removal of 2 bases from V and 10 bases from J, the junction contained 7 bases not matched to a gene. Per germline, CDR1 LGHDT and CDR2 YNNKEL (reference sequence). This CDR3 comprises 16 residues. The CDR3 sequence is CASSQMGLAGVNEQFF. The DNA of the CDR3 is TGTGCCAGCAGCCAAATGGGACTAGCGGGAGTCAACGAGCAGTTCTTC.

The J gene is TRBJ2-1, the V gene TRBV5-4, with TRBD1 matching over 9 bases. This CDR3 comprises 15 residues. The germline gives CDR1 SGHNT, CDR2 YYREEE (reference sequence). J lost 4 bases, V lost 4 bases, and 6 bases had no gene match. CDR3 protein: CASSPAGTGYNEQFF. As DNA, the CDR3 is TGTGCCAGCAGCCCCGCCGGGACAGGGTACAATGAGCAGTTCTTC.

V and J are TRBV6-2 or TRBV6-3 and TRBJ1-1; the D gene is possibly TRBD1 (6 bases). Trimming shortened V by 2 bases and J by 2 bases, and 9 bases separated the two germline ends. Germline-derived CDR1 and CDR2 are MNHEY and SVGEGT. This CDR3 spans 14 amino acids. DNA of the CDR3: TGTGCCAGCAGTTACCTGGACAGAAACACTGAAGCTTTCTTT. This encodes CASSYLDRNTEAFF.

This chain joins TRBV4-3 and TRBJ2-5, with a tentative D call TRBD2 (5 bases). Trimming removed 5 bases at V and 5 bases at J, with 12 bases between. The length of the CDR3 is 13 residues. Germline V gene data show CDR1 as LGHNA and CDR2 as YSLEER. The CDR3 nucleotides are TGCGCCAGCAGCGGGGTAACGGGGGAGACCCAGTACTTC. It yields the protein CASSGVTGETQYF.

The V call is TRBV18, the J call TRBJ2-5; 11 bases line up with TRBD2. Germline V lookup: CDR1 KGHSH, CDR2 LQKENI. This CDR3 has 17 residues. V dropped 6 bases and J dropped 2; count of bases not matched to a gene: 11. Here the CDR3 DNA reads TGTGCCAGCTCGGCATTTCCTAGCGGGGGGCGACAAGAGACCCAGTACTTC. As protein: CASSAFPSGGRQETQYF.

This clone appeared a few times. CDR3: CASSHTSGGYEAFF. The CDR3 DNA sequence: TGTGCCAGCAGCCACACATCAGGAGGGTATGAAGCTTTCTTT. The chain is built from TRBV14 and TRBJ1-1, with D uncertain. Trimming shortened V by 3 bases and J by 7 bases, and 15 bases separated the two germline ends. The CDR3 extends over 14 amino acids. The germline V gene has CDR1 SGHDN and CDR2 FVKESK.

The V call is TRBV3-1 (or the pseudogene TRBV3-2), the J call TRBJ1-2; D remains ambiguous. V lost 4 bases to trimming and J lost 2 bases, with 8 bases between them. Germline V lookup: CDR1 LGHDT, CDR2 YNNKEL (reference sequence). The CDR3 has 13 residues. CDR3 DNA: TGTGCCAGCAGCCTTAGTACGAACTATGGCTACACCTTC. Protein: CASSLSTNYGYTF.

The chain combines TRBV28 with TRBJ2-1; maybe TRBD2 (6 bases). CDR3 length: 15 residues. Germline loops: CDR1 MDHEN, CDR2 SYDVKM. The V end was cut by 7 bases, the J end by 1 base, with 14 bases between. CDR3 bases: TGTGCCAGCACCAATGGCGGGGTTTCCTACAATGAGCAGTTCTTC. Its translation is CASTNGGVSYNEQFF.

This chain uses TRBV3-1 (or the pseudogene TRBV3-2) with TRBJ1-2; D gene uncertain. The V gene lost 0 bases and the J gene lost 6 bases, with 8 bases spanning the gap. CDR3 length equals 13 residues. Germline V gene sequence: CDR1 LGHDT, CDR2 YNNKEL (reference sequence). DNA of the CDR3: TGTGCCAGCAGCCAAGACCTTATAAATGGCTACACCTTC. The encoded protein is CASSQDLINGYTF.

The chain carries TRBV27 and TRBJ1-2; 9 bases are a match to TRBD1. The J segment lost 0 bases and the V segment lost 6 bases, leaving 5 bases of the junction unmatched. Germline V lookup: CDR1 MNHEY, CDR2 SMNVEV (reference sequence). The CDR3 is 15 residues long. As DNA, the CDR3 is TGTGCCAGCAGACCGACAGGGGGAACTAACTATGGCTACACCTTC. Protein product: CASRPTGGTNYGYTF.